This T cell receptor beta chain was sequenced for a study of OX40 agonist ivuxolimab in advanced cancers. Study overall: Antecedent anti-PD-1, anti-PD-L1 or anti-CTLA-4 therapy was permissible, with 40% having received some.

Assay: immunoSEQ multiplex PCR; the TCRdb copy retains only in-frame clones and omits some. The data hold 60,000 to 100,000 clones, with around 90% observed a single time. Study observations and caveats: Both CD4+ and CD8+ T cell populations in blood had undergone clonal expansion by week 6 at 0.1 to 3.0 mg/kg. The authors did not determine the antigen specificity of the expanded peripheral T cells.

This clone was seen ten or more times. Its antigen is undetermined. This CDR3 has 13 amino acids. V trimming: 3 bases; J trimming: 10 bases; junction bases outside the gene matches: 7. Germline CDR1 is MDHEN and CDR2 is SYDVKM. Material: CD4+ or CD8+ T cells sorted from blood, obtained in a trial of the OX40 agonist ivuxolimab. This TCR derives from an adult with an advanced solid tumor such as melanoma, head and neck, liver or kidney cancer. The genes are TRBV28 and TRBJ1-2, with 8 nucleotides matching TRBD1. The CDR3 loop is CASSFRPGQAYTF. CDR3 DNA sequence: TGTGCCAGCAGTTTCCGTCCGGGACAGGCCTACACCTTC.